The 3 T cell receptor beta chains listed next were all sequenced from one sample in a study of T cells after yellow fever vaccination. TCRdb used MiXCR to reprocess the 5' RACE reads, holding one entry per CDR3 protein. In the table there are some 160,000 distinct CDR3 sequences, under 7.5% of which are singletons. The sequencing here drew on CD4+ T cells sorted from PBMCs, taken less than 6 days after the first yellow fever vaccination. All receptors come from a man younger than 35 who received the YFV17D yellow fever vaccine.

This chain joins TRBV7-2 and TRBJ1-1, with D perhaps TRBD1 (6 bases). Trimming shortened V by 4 bases and J by 6 bases, and 9 bases separated the two germline ends. CDR1 is SGHTA and CDR2 is FQGNSA in the germline V gene. This CDR3 has 12 residues. This CDR3 is CASSSHRAEAFF. The CDR3 DNA reads as TGTGCCAGCAGCTCACACAGGGCTGAAGCTTTCTTT.

The chain is built from TRBV3-1 and TRBJ2-3, with 15 bases identical to TRBD2. The ends lost 10 bases at V and 3 bases at J; junction bases unmatched: 11. Germline V gives CDR1 LGHDT, CDR2 YNNKEL (reference sequence). This CDR3 has 17 residues. CDR3 nucleotide sequence: TGTGCCATCAGTCAAGGACTAGCGGGGGGGCGGACAGATACGCAGTATTTT. Encoded protein: CAISQGLAGGRTDTQYF.

This clonotype was observed many times. This sequence joins TRBV6-6 and TRBJ1-1; D remains ambiguous. Germline CDR1 reads MNHNY; CDR2 reads SVGAGI (reference sequence). Trimming stripped 7 bases from V and 1 base from J, with 16 bases between. The CDR3 sequence is 15 residues long. The CDR3 DNA is TGTGCCAGCACCCACACTCTAGTGCGGAACACTGAAGCTTTCTTT. Residues: CASTHTLVRNTEAFF.